This T cell receptor (beta chain) was obtained from a study of OX40 agonist ivuxolimab in advanced cancers. Study details: Partial responses were recorded for three patients, including one with hepatocellular carcinoma and two with cutaneous melanoma.

Measured with immunoSEQ multiplex PCR; TCRdb has only the in-frame clones, and not every one. The sample includes 55,000 to 85,000 clones, roughly 87% of them seen just once. Trimming stripped 0 bases from V and 0 bases from J, with 13 bases between. CDR1 LNHNV and CDR2 YYDKDF come from the germline V gene (reference sequence). This CDR3 comprises 17 residues. Specimen: CD4+ or CD8+ T cells sorted from blood, collected in a trial of the OX40 agonist ivuxolimab. The chain couples TRBV15 to TRBJ2-3; D not certain. This clonotype was obtained from an adult with an advanced solid tumor such as melanoma, head and neck, liver or kidney cancer. CDR3 nucleotide sequence: TGTGCCACCAGCAGAGATGGGCGACTTTCTAGCACAGATACGCAGTATTTT. It encodes CATSRDGRLSSTDTQYF. Full variable domain (remainder filled in from reference TRBV15 and TRBJ2-3): DAMVIQNPRYQVTQFGKPVTLSCSQTLNHNVMYWYQQKSSQAPKLLFHYYDKDFNNEADTPDNFQSRRPNTSFCFLDIRSPGLGDTAMYLCATSRDGRLSSTDTQYFGPGTRLTVL.